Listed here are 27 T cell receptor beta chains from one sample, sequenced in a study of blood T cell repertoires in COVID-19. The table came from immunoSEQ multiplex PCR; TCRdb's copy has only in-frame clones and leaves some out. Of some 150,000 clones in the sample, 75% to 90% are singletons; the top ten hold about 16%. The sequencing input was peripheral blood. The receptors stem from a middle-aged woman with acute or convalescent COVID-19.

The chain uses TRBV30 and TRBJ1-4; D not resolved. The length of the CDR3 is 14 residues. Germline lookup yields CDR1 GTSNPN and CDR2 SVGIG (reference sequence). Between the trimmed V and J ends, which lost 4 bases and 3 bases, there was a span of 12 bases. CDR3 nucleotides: TGTGCCTGGAACGCCTGGGGAGCTAATGAAAAACTGTTTTTT. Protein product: CAWNAWGANEKLFF.

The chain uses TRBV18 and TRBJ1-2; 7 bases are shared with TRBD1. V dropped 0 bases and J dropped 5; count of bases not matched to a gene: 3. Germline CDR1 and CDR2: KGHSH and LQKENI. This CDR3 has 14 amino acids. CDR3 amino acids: CASSPPKGAYGYTF. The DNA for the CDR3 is TGTGCCAGCTCACCACCCAAGGGGGCGTATGGCTACACCTTC.

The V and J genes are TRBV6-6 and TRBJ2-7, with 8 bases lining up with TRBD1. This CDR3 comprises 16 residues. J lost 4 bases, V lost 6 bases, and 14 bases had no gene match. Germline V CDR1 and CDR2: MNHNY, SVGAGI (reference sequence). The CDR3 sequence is CASSIGQGRQLYEQYF. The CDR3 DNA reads TGTGCCAGCAGCATCGGACAGGGTCGTCAACTGTACGAGCAGTACTTC.

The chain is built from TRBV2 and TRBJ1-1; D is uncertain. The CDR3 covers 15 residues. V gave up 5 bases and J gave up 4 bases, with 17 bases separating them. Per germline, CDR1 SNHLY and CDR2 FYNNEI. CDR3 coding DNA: TGTGCCAGCAGTCTCAGCCTGAGGCGGGGCACTGAAGCTTTCTTT. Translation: CASSLSLRRGTEAFF.

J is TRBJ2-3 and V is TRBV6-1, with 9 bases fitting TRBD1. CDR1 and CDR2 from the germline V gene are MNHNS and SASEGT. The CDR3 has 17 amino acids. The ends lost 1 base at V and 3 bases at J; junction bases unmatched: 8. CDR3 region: CASSEVRGTGSTDTQYF. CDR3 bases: TGTGCCAGCAGTGAAGTAAGGGGGACAGGGTCGACAGATACGCAGTATTTT.

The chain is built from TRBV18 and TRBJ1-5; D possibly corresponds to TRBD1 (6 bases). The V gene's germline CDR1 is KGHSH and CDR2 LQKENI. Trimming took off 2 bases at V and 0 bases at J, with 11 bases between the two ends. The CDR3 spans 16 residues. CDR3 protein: CASSPSDSHSNQPQHF. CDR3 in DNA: TGTGCCAGCTCACCATCGGACAGTCATAGCAATCAGCCCCAGCATTTT.

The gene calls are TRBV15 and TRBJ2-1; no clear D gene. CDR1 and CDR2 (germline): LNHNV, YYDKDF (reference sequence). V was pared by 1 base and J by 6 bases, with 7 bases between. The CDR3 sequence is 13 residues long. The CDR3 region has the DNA TGTGCCACCAGCAGAGGACTCCCCAATGAGCAGTTCTTC. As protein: CATSRGLPNEQFF.

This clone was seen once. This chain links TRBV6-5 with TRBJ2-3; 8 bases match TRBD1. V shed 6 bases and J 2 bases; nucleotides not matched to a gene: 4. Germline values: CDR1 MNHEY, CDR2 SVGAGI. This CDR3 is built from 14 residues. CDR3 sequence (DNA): TGTGCCAGCAGGGCGACAGGGGTCACAGATACGCAGTATTTT. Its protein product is CASRATGVTDTQYF.

The CDR3 sequence is CSALQEINTEAFF. The CDR3 nucleotides read TGCAGCGCTTTACAGGAGATTAACACTGAAGCTTTCTTT. V usage is TRBV29-1 and J usage is TRBJ1-1; D might be TRBD1 (5 bases). Trimming cost V 7 bases and J 2 bases, with 14 bases left between them. This CDR3 comprises 13 residues. Germline V gene lookup returns CDR1 SQVTM and CDR2 ANQGSEA.

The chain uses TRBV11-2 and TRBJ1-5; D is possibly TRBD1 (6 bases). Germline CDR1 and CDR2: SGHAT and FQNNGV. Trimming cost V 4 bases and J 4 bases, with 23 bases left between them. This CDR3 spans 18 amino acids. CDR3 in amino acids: CASSSSLGAGSGNQPQHF. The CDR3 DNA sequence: TGTGCCAGCAGCTCCTCTTTGGGGGCGGGTTCGGGAAATCAGCCCCAGCATTTT.

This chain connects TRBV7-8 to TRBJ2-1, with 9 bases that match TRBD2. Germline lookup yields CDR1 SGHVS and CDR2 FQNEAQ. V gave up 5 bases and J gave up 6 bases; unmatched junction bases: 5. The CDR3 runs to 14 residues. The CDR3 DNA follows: TGTGCCAGCAGCGATAGCGGGAGAGTCAATGAGCAGTTCTTC. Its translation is CASSDSGRVNEQFF.

The CDR3 spells CASSYTGTELFF. The CDR3 nucleotides are TGTGCCAGCAGTTACACCGGGACAGAGCTGTTTTTT. The V call is TRBV6-2 or TRBV6-3, the J call TRBJ2-2, with D possibly being TRBD1 (6 bases). Germline assignment: CDR1 MNHEY and CDR2 SVGEGT. The CDR3 loop spans 12 amino acids. The V end lost 2 bases, the J end lost 11 bases, and 9 bases lay between the germline ends.

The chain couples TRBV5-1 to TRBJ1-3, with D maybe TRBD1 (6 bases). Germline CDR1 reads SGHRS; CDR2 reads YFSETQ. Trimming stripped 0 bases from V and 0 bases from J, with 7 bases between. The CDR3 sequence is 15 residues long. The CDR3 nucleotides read TGCGCCAGCAGCTTGGCGGACAGCTCTGGAAACACCATATATTTT. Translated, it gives CASSLADSSGNTIYF.

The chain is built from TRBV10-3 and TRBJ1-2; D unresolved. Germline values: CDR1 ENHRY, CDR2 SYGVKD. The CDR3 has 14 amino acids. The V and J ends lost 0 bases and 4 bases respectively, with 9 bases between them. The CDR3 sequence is CAISESASSYGYTF. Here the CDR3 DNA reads TGTGCCATCAGTGAGTCAGCCTCCTCCTATGGCTACACCTTC.

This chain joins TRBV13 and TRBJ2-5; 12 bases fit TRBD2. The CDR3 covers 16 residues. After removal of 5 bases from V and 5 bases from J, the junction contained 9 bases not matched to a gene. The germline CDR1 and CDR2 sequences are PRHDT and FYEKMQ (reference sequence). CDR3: CASSLRLAGVSETQYF. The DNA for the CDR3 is TGTGCCAGCAGCCTCCGACTAGCGGGAGTAAGTGAGACCCAGTACTTC.

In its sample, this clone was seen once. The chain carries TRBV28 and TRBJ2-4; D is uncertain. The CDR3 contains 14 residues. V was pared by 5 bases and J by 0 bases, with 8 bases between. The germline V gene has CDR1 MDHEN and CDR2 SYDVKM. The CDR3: CASSTTVAKNIQYF. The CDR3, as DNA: TGTGCCAGCAGTACCACAGTAGCCAAAAACATTCAGTACTTC.

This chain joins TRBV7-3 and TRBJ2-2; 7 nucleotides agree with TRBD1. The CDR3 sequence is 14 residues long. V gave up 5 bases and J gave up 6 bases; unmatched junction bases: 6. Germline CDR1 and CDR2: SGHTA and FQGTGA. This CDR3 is CASSPRQGSGELFF. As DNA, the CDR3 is TGTGCCAGCAGCCCCAGACAGGGTTCCGGGGAGCTGTTTTTT.

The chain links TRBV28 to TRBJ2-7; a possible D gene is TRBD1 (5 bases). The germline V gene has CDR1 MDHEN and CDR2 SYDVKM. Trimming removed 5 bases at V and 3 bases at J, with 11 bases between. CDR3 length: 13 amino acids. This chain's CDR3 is CASSDQGNYEQYF. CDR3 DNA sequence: TGTGCCAGCAGTGATCAGGGAAACTACGAGCAGTACTTC.

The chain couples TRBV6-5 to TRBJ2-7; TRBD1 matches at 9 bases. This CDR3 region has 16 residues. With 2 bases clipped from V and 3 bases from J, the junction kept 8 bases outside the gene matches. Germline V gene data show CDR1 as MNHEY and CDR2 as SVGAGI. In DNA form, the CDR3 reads TGTGCCAGCAGTTACGGAAGGACAGGGGACTTCTACGAGCAGTACTTC. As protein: CASSYGRTGDFYEQYF.

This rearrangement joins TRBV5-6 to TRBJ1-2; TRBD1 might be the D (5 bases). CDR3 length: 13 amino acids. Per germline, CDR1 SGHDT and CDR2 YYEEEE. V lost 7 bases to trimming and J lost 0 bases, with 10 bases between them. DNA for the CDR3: TGTGCCAGCCACACAGGATCTAACTATGGCTACACCTTC. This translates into CASHTGSNYGYTF.

The CDR3: CASSLAGGGNEQFF. In DNA, the CDR3 is TGTGCCAGCAGCTTAGCGGGAGGAGGCAATGAGCAGTTCTTC. The chain uses TRBV5-4 and TRBJ2-1; 9 bases fit TRBD2. The V gene's germline CDR1 is SGHNT and CDR2 YYREEE (reference sequence). V lost 2 bases, J lost 6 bases, and 3 bases stayed unmatched. CDR3 length equals 14 residues. The variable domain in full, with the rest retrieved from reference TRBV5-4 and TRBJ2-1, is ETGVTQSPTHLIKTRGQQVTLRCSSQSGHNTVSWYQQALGQGPQFIFQYYREEENGRGNFPPRFSGLQFPNYSSELNVNALELDDSALYLCASSLAGGGNEQFFGPGTRLTVL.

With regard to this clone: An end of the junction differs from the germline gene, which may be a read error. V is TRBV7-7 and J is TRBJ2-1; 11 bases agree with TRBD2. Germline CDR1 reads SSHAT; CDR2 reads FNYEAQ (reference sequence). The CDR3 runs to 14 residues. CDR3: CASSLGLADNEQFF. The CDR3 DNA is TGTGCTAGCAGCTTGGGACTAGCGGACAATGAGCAGTTCTTC.

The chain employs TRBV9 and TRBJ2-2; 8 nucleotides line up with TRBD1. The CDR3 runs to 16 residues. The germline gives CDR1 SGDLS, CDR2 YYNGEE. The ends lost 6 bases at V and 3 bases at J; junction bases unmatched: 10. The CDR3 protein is CASTRPGQDHTGELFF. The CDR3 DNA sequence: TGTGCCAGCACACGACCGGGACAGGACCACACCGGGGAGCTGTTTTTT.

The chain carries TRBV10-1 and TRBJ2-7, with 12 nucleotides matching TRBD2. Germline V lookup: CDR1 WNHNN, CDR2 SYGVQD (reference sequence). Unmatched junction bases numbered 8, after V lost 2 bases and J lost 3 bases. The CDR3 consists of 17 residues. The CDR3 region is CASSEGLAGQKLYEQYF. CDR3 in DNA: TGCGCCAGCAGTGAGGGACTAGCGGGGCAAAAACTCTACGAGCAGTACTTC.

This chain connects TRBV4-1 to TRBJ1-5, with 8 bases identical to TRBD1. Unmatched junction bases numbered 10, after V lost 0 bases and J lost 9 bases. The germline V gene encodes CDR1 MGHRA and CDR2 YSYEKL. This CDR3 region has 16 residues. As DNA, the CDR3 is TGCGCCAGCAGCCAAGATATGGGGACAGGCGGTAGGCCCCAGCATTTT. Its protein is CASSQDMGTGGRPQHF.

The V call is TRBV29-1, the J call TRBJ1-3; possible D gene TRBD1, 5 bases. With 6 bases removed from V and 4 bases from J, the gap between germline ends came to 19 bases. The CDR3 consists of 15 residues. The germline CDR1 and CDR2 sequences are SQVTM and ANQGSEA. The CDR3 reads CSVRRGGTRGNTIYF. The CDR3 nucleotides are TGCAGCGTGAGACGCGGAGGGACTAGAGGAAACACCATATATTTT. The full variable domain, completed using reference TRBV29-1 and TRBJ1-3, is SAVISQKPSRDICQRGTSLTIQCQVDSQVTMMFWYRQQPGQSLTLIATANQGSEATYESGFVIDKFPISRPNLTFSTLTVSNMSPEDSSIYLCSVRRGGTRGNTIYFGEGSWLTVV.

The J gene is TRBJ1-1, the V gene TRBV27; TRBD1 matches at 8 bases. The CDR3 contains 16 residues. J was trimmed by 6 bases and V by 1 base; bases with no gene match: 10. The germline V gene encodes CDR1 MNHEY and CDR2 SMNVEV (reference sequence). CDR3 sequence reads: CASSLWDRIEESEAFF. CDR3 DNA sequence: TGTGCCAGCAGTTTATGGGACAGGATTGAAGAGTCTGAAGCTTTCTTT.